Sequencing of this TCR beta chain was carried out in a study of blood T cell repertoires in COVID-19. About the study: Sites across the United States, Italy and Spain contributed samples from acute and convalescent COVID-19. The analysed material was cDNA or gDNA that came from T cells, B-cell-depleted T cells, or PBMCs.

This clone was seen ten or more times. In germline, CDR1 is SGHTA, CDR2 FQGNSA. With 3 bases removed from V and 4 bases from J, the gap between germline ends came to 15 bases. The CDR3 is 15 residues long. In the authors' methods: The assay estimated nucleated cells by amplifying reference gene primers. The assay was immunoSEQ multiplex PCR, and TCRdb's table has in-frame clones only and misses some. The DNA was the basis for D and trimming; V, J and clone size are from that table. The data contain roughly 230,000 clones, 83% of them seen just once; the ten biggest clones take up over 4.5%. Sequencing used peripheral blood. V is TRBV7-2 and J is TRBJ1-2; D gene ambiguous. The TCR originated in a human donor in a cohort sampled during active COVID-19. The CDR3 bases are TGTGCCAGCAGCTTCGGGAGGCTTTCGTCCTATGGCTACACCTTC. Its protein product is CASSFGRLSSYGYTF. The full variable domain, in which reference TRBV7-2 and TRBJ1-2 provide the parts outside the CDR3, is GAGVSQSPSNKVTEKGKDVELRCDPISGHTALYWYRQSLGQGLEFLIYFQGNSAPDKSGLPSDRFSAERTGGSVSTLTIQRTQQEDSAVYLCASSFGRLSSYGYTFGSGTRLTVV.